This TCR beta chain appears in the sequencing data of a study of blood T cell repertoires in COVID-19. Clones were read by immunoSEQ multiplex PCR, and TCRdb kept only the in-frame ones, dropping some. Of a few hundred thousand clones in the sample, about 86% are singletons; the top ten hold less than 2.5%. CDR3 length equals 16 residues. Germline CDR1 is MNHEY and CDR2 is SVGAGI. The V and J ends lost 0 bases and 4 bases respectively, with 15 bases between them. The sample was peripheral blood. The chain carries TRBV6-5 and TRBJ1-1, with unresolved D. The clonotype originates from a woman aged 60-70 years with acute or convalescent COVID-19. The CDR3 coding sequence is TGTGCCAGCAGTTACTCTCGGGTTCGGGAGGGCACTGAAGCTTTCTTT. This encodes CASSYSRVREGTEAFF.